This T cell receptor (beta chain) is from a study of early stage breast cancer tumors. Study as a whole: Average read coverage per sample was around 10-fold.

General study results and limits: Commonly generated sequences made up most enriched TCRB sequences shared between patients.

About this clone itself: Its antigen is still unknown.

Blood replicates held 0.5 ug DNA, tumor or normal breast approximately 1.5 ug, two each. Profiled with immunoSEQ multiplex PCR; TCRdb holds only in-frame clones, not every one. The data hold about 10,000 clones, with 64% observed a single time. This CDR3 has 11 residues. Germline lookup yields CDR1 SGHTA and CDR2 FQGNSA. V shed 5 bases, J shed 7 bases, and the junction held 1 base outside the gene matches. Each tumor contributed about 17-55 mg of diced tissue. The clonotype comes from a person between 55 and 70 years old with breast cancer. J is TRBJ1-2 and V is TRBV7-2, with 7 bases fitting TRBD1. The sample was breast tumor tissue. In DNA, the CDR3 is TGTGCCAGCAGCCAGGGGGGTGGCTACACCTTC. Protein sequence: CASSQGGGYTF.